The present T cell receptor beta chain was sequenced within a study of metastatic and nonmetastatic thyroid tumors. For the study at large: The study looked at repertoires side by side in blood and in tumor or nodule tissue from malignant and benign thyroid patients.

CDR1 SGHRS and CDR2 YFSETQ come from the germline V gene. V lost 0 bases and J lost 6; bases outside the gene matches: 20. The CDR3 has 19 residues. Patients underwent thyroid surgery, and none had received any treatment before it. In its sample, this clone is medium-sized (0.01 to 0.1%). TCRdb ran MiXCR on the PCR reads. The sample includes 40,000 or so clones, 20% to 30% of them seen just once. This clonotype was sampled from a female donor with papillary thyroid cancer or a benign thyroid nodule (not recorded which). Some clones in this sample may be carry-over from other donors' samples. The rearrangement joins TRBV5-1 to TRBJ1-2; TRBD1 aligns across 7 bases. Sequences were obtained from blood. DNA of the CDR3: TGCGCCAGCAGCTTGGCCGGGAGGGGGCCTTCCTGGAGGGTGCATGGCTACACCTTC. Protein: CASSLAGRGPSWRVHGYTF.